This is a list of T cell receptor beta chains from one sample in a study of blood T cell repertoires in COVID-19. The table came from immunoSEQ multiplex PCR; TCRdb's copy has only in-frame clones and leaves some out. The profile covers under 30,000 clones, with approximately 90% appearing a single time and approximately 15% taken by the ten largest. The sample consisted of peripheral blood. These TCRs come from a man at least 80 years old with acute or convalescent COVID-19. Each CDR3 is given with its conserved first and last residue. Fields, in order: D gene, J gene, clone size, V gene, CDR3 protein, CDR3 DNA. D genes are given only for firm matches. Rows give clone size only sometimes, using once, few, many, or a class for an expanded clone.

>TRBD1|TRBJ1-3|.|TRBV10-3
CAISGTEGQVGNTIYF
TGTGCCATCAGTGGAACCGAGGGACAGGTGGGAAACACCATATATTTT
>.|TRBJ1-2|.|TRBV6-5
CASSGKSNYGYTF
TGTGCCAGCTCAGGGAAGTCGAACTATGGCTACACCTTC
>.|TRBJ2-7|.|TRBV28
CASSPPSGAYEQYF
TGTGCCAGCAGCCCACCTTCAGGGGCCTACGAGCAGTACTTC
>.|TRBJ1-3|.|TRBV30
CAWRGGPGNTIYF
TGTGCCTGGAGGGGGGGGCCTGGAAACACCATATATTTT
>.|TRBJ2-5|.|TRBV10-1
CASSPGHRETQYF
TGCGCCAGCAGTCCGGGACATAGGGAGACCCAGTACTTC
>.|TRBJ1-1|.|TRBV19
CASSISNRLNTEAFF
TGTGCCAGTAGTATATCCAACAGGCTCAACACTGAAGCTTTCTTT
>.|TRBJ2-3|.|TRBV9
CASSVDYTTDTQYF
TGTGCCAGCAGCGTGGACTATACCACAGATACGCAGTATTTT
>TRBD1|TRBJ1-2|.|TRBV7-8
CASSFDRVDGYTF
TGTGCCAGCAGTTTTGACAGGGTTGATGGCTACACCTTC
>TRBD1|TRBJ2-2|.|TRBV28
CASGQGSTGELFF
TGTGCCAGCGGACAGGGGTCGACCGGGGAGCTGTTTTTT
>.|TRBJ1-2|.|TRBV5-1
CASTGWGADYTF
TGCGCCAGCACCGGCTGGGGCGCTGACTACACCTTC
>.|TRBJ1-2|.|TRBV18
CASSPSTAGAPGGYTF
TGTGCCAGCTCACCATCCACAGCAGGGGCCCCAGGCGGCTACACCTTC
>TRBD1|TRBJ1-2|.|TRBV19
CASSDTGDNGYTF
TGTGCCAGTAGTGACACAGGGGACAACGGCTACACCTTC
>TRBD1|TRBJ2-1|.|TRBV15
CATSRGTGIYNEQFF
TGTGCCACCAGCAGAGGGACAGGGATCTACAATGAGCAGTTCTTC
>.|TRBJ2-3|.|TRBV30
CAWSPVRLRADTQYF
TGTGCCTGGAGCCCGGTTCGGTTGAGGGCAGATACGCAGTATTTT
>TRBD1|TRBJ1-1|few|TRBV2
CASSDGTAMNTEAFF
TGTGCCAGCAGTGATGGGACAGCCATGAACACTGAAGCTTTCTTT
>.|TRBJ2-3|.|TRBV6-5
CASSRNMGTDTQYF
TGTGCCAGCAGCCGAAACATGGGCACAGATACGCAGTATTTT
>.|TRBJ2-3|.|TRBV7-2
CASSLRGKGSTDTQYF
TGTGCCAGCAGCTTAAGGGGTAAGGGGAGCACAGATACGCAGTATTTT
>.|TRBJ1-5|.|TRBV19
CASSRSGGQNQPQHF
TGTGCCAGTAGCCGGAGCGGGGGGCAGAATCAGCCCCAGCATTTT
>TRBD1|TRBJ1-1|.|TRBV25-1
CASSAPMGQGNTEAFF
TGTGCCAGCAGTGCCCCCATGGGACAGGGGAACACTGAAGCTTTCTTT
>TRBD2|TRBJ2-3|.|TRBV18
CASSRASGVDTQYF
TGTGCCAGCTCCCGGGCTAGCGGGGTTGATACGCAGTATTTT
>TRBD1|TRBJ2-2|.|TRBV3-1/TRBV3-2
CASSQAYGQGKTGELFF
TGTGCCAGCAGCCAAGCGTACGGACAGGGGAAAACCGGGGAGCTGTTTTTT
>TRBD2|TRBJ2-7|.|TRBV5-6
CASSPYGTTYEQYF
TGTGCCAGCAGCCCCTATGGGACTACCTACGAGCAGTACTTC
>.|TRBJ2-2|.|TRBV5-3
CARSFPQGEDTGELFF
TGTGCCAGAAGCTTTCCTCAGGGGGAGGACACCGGGGAGCTGTTTTTT
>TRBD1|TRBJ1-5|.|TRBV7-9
CASSLGQHQPQHF
TGTGCCAGCAGCTTGGGACAGCATCAGCCCCAGCATTTT
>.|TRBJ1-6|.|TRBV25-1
CASIGNSYNSPLHF
TGTGCCAGCATCGGGAACTCCTATAATTCACCCCTCCACTTT
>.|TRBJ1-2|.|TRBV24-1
CATSRRRPIRYGYTF
TGTGCCACCAGTCGGAGGAGGCCAATCAGGTATGGCTACACCTTC
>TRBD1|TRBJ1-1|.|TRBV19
CASSIRTGSEAFF
TGTGCCAGTAGTATACGGACAGGCAGTGAAGCTTTCTTT
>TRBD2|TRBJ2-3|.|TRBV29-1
CSVEDQMVRGVAGVDTQYF
TGCAGCGTTGAAGATCAGATGGTACGGGGAGTAGCGGGGGTGGATACGCAGTATTTT
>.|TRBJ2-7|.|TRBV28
CASTRAAVYEQYF
TGTGCCAGCACCAGGGCGGCGGTGTACGAGCAGTACTTC
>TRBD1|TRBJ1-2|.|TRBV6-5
CVTTQGYDYGYTF
TGTGTCACGACACAGGGGTATGACTATGGCTACACCTTC
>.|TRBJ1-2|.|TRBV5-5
CASSPDSNYGYTF
TGTGCCAGCAGCCCGGACAGTAACTATGGCTACACCTTC
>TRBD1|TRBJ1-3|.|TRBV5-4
CASSSRTGGFAGNTIYF
TGTGCCAGCAGCTCTAGGACAGGGGGCTTTGCTGGAAACACCATATATTTT
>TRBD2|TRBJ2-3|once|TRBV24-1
CATGGTSADMTDTQYF
TGTGCCACCGGAGGGACTAGCGCTGACATGACAGATACGCAGTATTTT
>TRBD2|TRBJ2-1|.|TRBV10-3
CASFSSGGSYNEQFF
TGTGCCAGTTTCTCTAGCGGGGGCTCCTACAATGAGCAGTTCTTC
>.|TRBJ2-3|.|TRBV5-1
CASSLADRDTQYF
TGCGCCAGCAGCTTGGCCGACAGAGATACGCAGTATTTT
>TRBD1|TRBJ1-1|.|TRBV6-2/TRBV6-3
CASSLPGQGTNTEAFF
TGTGCCAGCAGTCTACCCGGACAGGGGACGAACACTGAAGCTTTCTTT
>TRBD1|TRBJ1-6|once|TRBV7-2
CASSLGGTANSPLHF
TGTGCCAGCAGCTTAGGGGGGACAGCGAATTCACCCCTCCACTTT
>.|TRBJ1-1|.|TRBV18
CASSRGGPNTEAFF
TGTGCCAGCTCCCGGGGGGGTCCGAACACTGAAGCTTTCTTT
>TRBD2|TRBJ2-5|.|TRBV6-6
CASSYSASGGAKTQYF
TGTGCCAGCAGTTACTCGGCTAGCGGGGGGGCCAAGACCCAGTACTTC
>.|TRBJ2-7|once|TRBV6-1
CASSEGGTLEQYF
TGTGCCAGCAGTGAAGGAGGCACTCTGGAGCAGTACTTC
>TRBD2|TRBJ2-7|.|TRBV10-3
CAIRPSLAGGSYEQYF
TGTGCCATCAGGCCAAGTCTAGCGGGGGGAAGCTACGAGCAGTACTTC
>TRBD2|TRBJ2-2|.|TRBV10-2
CASSVTGGTGELFF
TGCGCCAGCAGTGTAACGGGGGGGACCGGGGAGCTGTTTTTT
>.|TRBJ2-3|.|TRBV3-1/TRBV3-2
CASSYEPGHHSF
TGTGCCAGCAGCTATGAGCCGGGACACCACTCTTTT
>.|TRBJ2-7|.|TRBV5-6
CASSLISDISSYEQYF
TGTGCCAGCAGCTTGATTTCGGACATTAGCTCCTACGAGCAGTACTTC
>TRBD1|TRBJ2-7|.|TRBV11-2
CASSFRADRALAYEQYF
TGTGCCAGCAGCTTTAGAGCAGACAGGGCTCTAGCCTACGAGCAGTACTTC
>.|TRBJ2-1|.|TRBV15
CATSARDIDNEQFF
TGTGCCACCAGCGCCCGGGACATAGACAATGAGCAGTTCTTC
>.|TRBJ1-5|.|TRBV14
CASSLNLDQPQHF
TGTGCCAGCAGCCTCAACCTAGATCAGCCCCAGCATTTT
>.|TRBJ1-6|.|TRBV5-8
CASSPGTFLSLHF
TGTGCCAGCAGCCCGGGGACATTCCTAAGTCTCCACTTT
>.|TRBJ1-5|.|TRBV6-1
CASSEAPGNQPQHF
TGTGCCAGCAGTGAAGCGCCGGGGAATCAGCCCCAGCATTTT
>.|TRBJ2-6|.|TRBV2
CASRVDRSGANVLTF
TGTGCCAGCAGAGTAGACAGGTCCGGGGCCAACGTCCTGACTTTC
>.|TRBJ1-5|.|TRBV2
CASSGGSLWGNQPQHF
TGTGCCAGCAGTGGCGGCAGCCTTTGGGGCAATCAGCCCCAGCATTTT
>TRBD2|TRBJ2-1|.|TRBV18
CASSPQGAGGLREFF
TGTGCCAGCTCGCCCCAGGGAGCGGGGGGCCTTAGGGAGTTCTTC